The clone carrying this T cell receptor beta chain was seen repeatedly, ten times or more. Its target is unknown. This sample was taken from a study of response to subunit inactivated influenza vaccine. The study's findings and limits: Authors suggested few new T cells are recruited by each seasonal influenza vaccination.

Germline loops: CDR1 MRHNA, CDR2 SNTAGT. V was cut by 4 bases and J by 5 bases, with 15 bases left in between. The CDR3 is 15 residues long. TCRdb itself ran the RT-PCR reads through MiXCR, one entry per CDR3 protein. The table lists fewer than 800,000 distinct CDR3 sequences, around a sixth of them singletons. Material: PBMCs from blood, obtained 11 to 12 days after vaccination. This clonotype was sampled from a man aged 45 to 65 who received an inactivated influenza vaccine. The chain recombines TRBV6-4 with TRBJ2-1; possibly TRBD2 for D (5 bases). This CDR3 is CASSGGDFGHNEQFF. The CDR3 region has the DNA TGTGCCAGCAGTGGGGGAGACTTTGGACACAATGAGCAGTTCTTC.